The entry below gives a single TCR beta chain sequence along with its context. This clonotype was detected many times. The target of this receptor is not known. No clone much larger than this one lies a single base away; base qualities are absent. This entry comes from a study of early T cells in non-severe SARS-CoV-2 infection (dated by TCRdb to about 2021). Context from the whole study: Bulk RNA from unsorted whole blood was used for TCR sequencing, so alpha and beta chains could not be paired. Points the paper makes about the study in general: VDJdb matching was skewed toward anti-spike CD8 responses and likely underestimated virus-specific expansions by missing private and CD4 specificities.

A case-control design nested within a healthcare worker cohort in London, UK, was used, with weekly nasopharyngeal swab PCR tests and blood sampling performed. Healthcare workers were recruited between 23 and 31 March 2020, during the week of the UK lockdown, and were followed weekly for up to roughly 15 weeks. Library preparation employed 5' RACE. Sequencing was performed on a NextSeq 500. In the TCR library protocol, unique molecular identifiers were attached to individual cDNA molecules to correct for PCR bias and sequencing error. Sequencing covered both TCR alpha and beta chains, and within each sample the abundances of alpha and beta sequences were tightly co-correlated. Per the source publication's procedure: Decombinator V4 was used to annotate the V gene, J gene and CDR3 of the TCR sequences. Expanded TCRs were defined as changing significantly between any two time points under a Poisson model with p below 0.0001. Abundances of TCRs were expressed as counts per million after normalisation to the total number of TCRs sequenced in each sample. TRAV1-2 paired with TRAJ12, TRAJ20 or TRAJ33 defined MAIT TCRs, while TRAV10 paired with TRAJ18 defined iNKT TCRs. VDJdb, accessed 1 November 2021, was searched for CMV, EBV and SARS-CoV-2 annotated TCRs, with TCRs annotated for multiple antigens excluded. The public reads were run again by TCRdb, first through fastp at Q25 and then through MiXCR, and only productive beta chains were kept. Each entry is one CDR3 protein sequence, shown with its most common DNA and genes. The V and J calls here are based on TCRdb, not the publication. This sample is represented by 63,000 or so distinct CDR3 sequences; over 9.5% of them were singletons. The ten largest account for around 6.3% of the sample.

The CDR3 measures 13 amino acids from cysteine to phenylalanine. Just CDR3 DNA is preserved here, 39 bases in frame from base 1. V is cut by 7 bases and J by 5 bases, and the space between the germline ends is 15 bases. The sequencing input was whole blood. The chain joins TRBV12-3 or TRBV12-4 to TRBJ2-7; possibly the D gene is TRBD2, per 6 matching bases. This sequence originates from an adult who was a healthcare worker with PCR-confirmed SARS-CoV-2 infection or an uninfected control (not recorded which). The CDR3 loop reads CASTSAGSDEQYF. The sequenced DNA: TGTGCCAGCACCTCGGCGGGATCTGACGAGCAGTACTTC.